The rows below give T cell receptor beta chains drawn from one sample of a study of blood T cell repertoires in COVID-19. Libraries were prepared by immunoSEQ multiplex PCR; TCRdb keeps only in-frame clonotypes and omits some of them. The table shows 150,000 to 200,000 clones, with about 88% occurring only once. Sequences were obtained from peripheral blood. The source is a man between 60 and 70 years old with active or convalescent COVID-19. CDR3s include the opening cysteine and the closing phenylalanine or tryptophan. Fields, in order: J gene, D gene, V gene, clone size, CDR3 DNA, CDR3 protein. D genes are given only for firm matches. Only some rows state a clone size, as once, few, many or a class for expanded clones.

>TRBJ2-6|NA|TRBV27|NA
TGTGCCAGCAAGAGGACAGCCATCTCTGGGGCCAACGTCCTGACTTTC
CASKRTAISGANVLTF
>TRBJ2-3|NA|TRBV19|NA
TGTGCCAGTAATCTGGCAGATATAACAGATACGCAGTATTTT
CASNLADITDTQYF
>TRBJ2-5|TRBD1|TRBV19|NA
TGTGCCAGTTCAAACAGGGGCCAAGAGACCCAGTACTTC
CASSNRGQETQYF
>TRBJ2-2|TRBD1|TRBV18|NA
TGTGCCGTCCCATGGACAGGGAACACCGGGGAGCTGTTTTTT
CAVPWTGNTGELFF
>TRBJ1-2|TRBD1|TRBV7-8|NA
TGTGCCAGCAGGCCGGACAGGGGGAATGGCTACACCTTC
CASRPDRGNGYTF
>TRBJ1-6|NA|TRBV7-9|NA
TGTGCCACCCGTTGGGGAGATCGCTATAATTCACCCCTCCACTTT
CATRWGDRYNSPLHF
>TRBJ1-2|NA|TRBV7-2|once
TGTGCCAGCAGCCGTGGACAGCTCTATGGCTACACCTTC
CASSRGQLYGYTF
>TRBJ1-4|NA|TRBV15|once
TGTGCCACCAGTTCGGGGAGGGGCGAGGAAAAACTGTTTTTT
CATSSGRGEEKLFF
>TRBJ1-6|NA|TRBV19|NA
TGTGCCAGTACCTCAGACAGACCGAATTCACCCCTCCACTTT
CASTSDRPNSPLHF
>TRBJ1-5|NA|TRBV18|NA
TGTGCCAGCTCACCATCTCCGCTTAGTGCGCCCCAGCATTTT
CASSPSPLSAPQHF
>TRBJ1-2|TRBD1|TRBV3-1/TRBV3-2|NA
TGTGCCAGCAGCCAAGCACAGGGGAACTATGGCTACACCTTC
CASSQAQGNYGYTF
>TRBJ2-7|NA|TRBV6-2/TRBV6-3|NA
TGTGCCAGCAGTTCTCCGGGTCGCTTCGAGCAGTACTTC
CASSSPGRFEQYF
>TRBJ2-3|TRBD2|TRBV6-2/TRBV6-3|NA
TGTGCCAGCAGCCCTCGACTAGCGATGGGAACAGATACGCAGTATTTT
CASSPRLAMGTDTQYF
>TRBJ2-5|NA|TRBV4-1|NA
TGCGCCAGCAGCCAAGTTAGTCTCGAGACCCAGTACTTC
CASSQVSLETQYF
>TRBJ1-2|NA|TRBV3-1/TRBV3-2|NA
TGTGCCAGCAGCCAAGAAGGAGTTAACTATGGCTACACCTTC
CASSQEGVNYGYTF